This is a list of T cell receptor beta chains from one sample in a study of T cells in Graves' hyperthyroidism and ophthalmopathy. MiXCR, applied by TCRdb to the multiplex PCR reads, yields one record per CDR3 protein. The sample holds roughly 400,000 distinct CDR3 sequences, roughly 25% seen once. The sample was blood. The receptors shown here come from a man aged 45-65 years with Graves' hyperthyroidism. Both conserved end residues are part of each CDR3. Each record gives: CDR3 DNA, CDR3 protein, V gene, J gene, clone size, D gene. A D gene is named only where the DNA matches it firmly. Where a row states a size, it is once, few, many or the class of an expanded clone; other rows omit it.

DNA: TGTGCCAGCAGCTTTACGGGACCCCAAAGCGAAAAACTGTTTTTT
CDR3: CASSFTGPQSEKLFF
V: TRBV7-9
J: TRBJ1-4
size: few
D: -

DNA: TGCAGTGCATTCGACAGACAGAGGCTTATGGATGGCTACACCTTC
CDR3: CSAFDRQRLMDGYTF
V: TRBV20-1
J: TRBJ1-2
size: -
D: -

DNA: TGTGCCAGCTGTACTCCCACTAGCTTCTACACCGGGGAGCTGTTTTTT
CDR3: CASCTPTSFYTGELFF
V: TRBV6-1
J: TRBJ2-2
size: -
D: -

DNA: TGCAGTGCTAGCGGGCTAGCAGATACGCAGTATTTT
CDR3: CSASGLADTQYF
V: TRBV20-1
J: TRBJ2-3
size: -
D: -

DNA: TGTGCCAGTAGTACCAGACTAGCGGGAGTCGGCACAGATACGCAGTATTTT
CDR3: CASSTRLAGVGTDTQYF
V: TRBV19
J: TRBJ2-3
size: -
D: TRBD2

DNA: TGCGCCAGCAGCAGTCGGAAGGGGGAGGATGGCTACACCTTC
CDR3: CASSSRKGEDGYTF
V: TRBV5-1
J: TRBJ1-2
size: -
D: -

DNA: TGCACACTAGCTACCTACAATGAGCAGTTCTTC
CDR3: CTLATYNEQFF
V: TRBV29-1
J: TRBJ2-1
size: -
D: -

DNA: TGCAGTGCTAGAGATTGGGGGGAGACCCAGTACTTC
CDR3: CSARDWGETQYF
V: TRBV20-1
J: TRBJ2-5
size: many
D: -

DNA: TGTGCCAGCAGTCCCGCGGCGGTTAGCACAGATACGCAGTATTTT
CDR3: CASSPAAVSTDTQYF
V: TRBV6-1
J: TRBJ2-3
size: few
D: -

DNA: TGCAGTGCTAGAGATCCTAGCGGAGGATATACTACGCAGTATTTT
CDR3: CSARDPSGGYTTQYF
V: TRBV20-1
J: TRBJ2-3
size: many
D: TRBD2

DNA: TGTGCCAGCAGCTGGGCCAGCGGGACCCACAATGAGCAGTTCTTC
CDR3: CASSWASGTHNEQFF
V: TRBV5-6
J: TRBJ2-1
size: -
D: TRBD2

DNA: TGTGCCAGCAGTTACTTCACCCGGACTAGCGGGTCGGATGAGCAGTACTTC
CDR3: CASSYFTRTSGSDEQYF
V: TRBV6-5
J: TRBJ2-7
size: few
D: TRBD2

DNA: TGTGCCAGCAGCACGAGGACCATCCAAGAGACCCAGTACTTC
CDR3: CASSTRTIQETQYF
V: TRBV5-8
J: TRBJ2-5
size: -
D: -

DNA: TGTGCCAGCAGTTTCGGGACAGGGGGACGGGAGACCCAGTACTTC
CDR3: CASSFGTGGRETQYF
V: TRBV28
J: TRBJ2-5
size: -
D: TRBD1

DNA: TGTGCCAGCAGCCACCTTCAGGGGAGCAGAGACTCTGGAAACACCATATATTTT
CDR3: CASSHLQGSRDSGNTIYF
V: TRBV14
J: TRBJ1-3
size: -
D: -

DNA: TGCAGCGTTGAACCGACCCCCTACAATGAGCAGTTCTTC
CDR3: CSVEPTPYNEQFF
V: TRBV29-1
J: TRBJ2-1
size: -
D: -

DNA: TGTGCCAGCAGTGAAGAAGAGGGCGGCGGCATACAAGAGACCCAGTACTTC
CDR3: CASSEEEGGGIQETQYF
V: TRBV2
J: TRBJ2-5
size: many
D: -

DNA: TGTGCCAGCAGTTACAGCTATAATTCACCCCTCCACTTT
CDR3: CASSYSYNSPLHF
V: TRBV6-2/TRBV6-3
J: TRBJ1-6
size: -
D: -

DNA: TGTGCCAGCAGCCAGGGAGGAGAAACTGAAGCTTTCTTT
CDR3: CASSQGGETEAFF
V: TRBV28
J: TRBJ1-1
size: many
D: -

DNA: TGTGCCAGCAGCGCGATCGGACTAGCGGGAAACACCGGGGAGCTGTTTTTT
CDR3: CASSAIGLAGNTGELFF
V: TRBV11-1
J: TRBJ2-2
size: few
D: TRBD2

DNA: TGTGCCAGCAGCTTAGGCGGACTAGCGGGATCCGATACGCAGTATTTT
CDR3: CASSLGGLAGSDTQYF
V: TRBV13
J: TRBJ2-3
size: -
D: TRBD2

DNA: TGTGCCAGCAGCTTCGCTTTGGCGGGAGCCCGGACCGGGGAGCTGTTTTTT
CDR3: CASSFALAGARTGELFF
V: TRBV5-5
J: TRBJ2-2
size: -
D: TRBD2

DNA: TGTGCCAGTACCGGCACGGCGGCAGATACGCAGTATTTT
CDR3: CASTGTAADTQYF
V: TRBV19
J: TRBJ2-3
size: -
D: -

DNA: TGTGCCAGCAGTCACAGTCAGACTAGCGGGGGTCAAGAGACCCAGTACTTC
CDR3: CASSHSQTSGGQETQYF
V: TRBV7-3
J: TRBJ2-5
size: -
D: TRBD2

DNA: TGTGCCAGCAGTTCTGGAGGGAGGTTTGGTTACGAGCAGTACTTC
CDR3: CASSSGGRFGYEQYF
V: TRBV27
J: TRBJ2-7
size: few
D: -

DNA: TGTGCCACCATCGCTAGCGGGAGAGGGGTCCACGAGCAGTACTTC
CDR3: CATIASGRGVHEQYF
V: TRBV24-1
J: TRBJ2-7
size: -
D: TRBD2

DNA: TGTGCCAGCAGCTTAGCGGGGTACCGGGACAGGGAGAGGATGAACACTGAAGCTTTCTTT
CDR3: CASSLAGYRDRERMNTEAFF
V: TRBV7-9
J: TRBJ1-1
size: -
D: TRBD1

DNA: TGCAGCGCAAGCCCAGGGGGTCTGAACACTGAAGCTTTCTTT
CDR3: CSASPGGLNTEAFF
V: TRBV20-1
J: TRBJ1-1
size: -
D: TRBD1